This T cell receptor beta chain was captured in a study of metastatic and nonmetastatic thyroid tumors. For the study at large: Malignant thyroid and benign thyroid patients provided blood and tumor or nodule tissue whose repertoires were compared.

Note on this clone: Its antigen is as yet unknown.

Study-level findings and limits: Reportedly, malignant thyroid tumors had significantly higher TCR beta diversity than benign nodules, in blood and tumor.

Original handling: A distant-metastasis classifier for papillary thyroid cancer was built using CDR3 differences across clinicopathological groups. MiXCR reprocessed the PCR reads for TCRdb. The V and J calls and clone size are TCRdb's, not the authors'. Of around 15,000 clones in the sample, roughly a fifth are singletons; the top ten hold 21%. There were no patients who had received any treatment before thyroid surgery. Germline CDR1 is MNHEY and CDR2 is SVGAGI. Between the trimmed V and J ends, which lost 2 bases and 6 bases, there was a span of 12 bases. This CDR3 has 14 amino acids. The chain has TRBV6-5 and TRBJ2-3, with unresolved D. This sequence was found in a female donor with papillary thyroid cancer or a benign thyroid nodule (not recorded which). Some clones in this sample may be carry-over from other donors' samples. Source material: adjacent normal tissue. The CDR3 region has the DNA TGTGCCAGCAGTTACGGGCCCGACTTGGATACGCAGTATTTT. It codes for CASSYGPDLDTQYF.